One sample yielded the 32 T cell receptor beta chains listed below, sequenced in a study of T cell responses to AZD1222 COVID-19 vaccine. Sequencing used immunoSEQ multiplex PCR; TCRdb keeps in-frame clones, though not all of them. Among about 200,000 clones listed, about 86% were seen once. Material: peripheral blood, obtained on day 0 of AZD1222 vaccination. Receptor source: an adult in good health.

The chain joins TRBV7-2 to TRBJ2-7; 14 nucleotides align to TRBD2. This CDR3 spans 16 amino acids. In germline, CDR1 is SGHTA, CDR2 FQGNSA. V trimming: 4 bases; J trimming: 4 bases; junction bases outside the gene matches: 6. DNA of the CDR3: TGTGCCAGCAGCTACACCGGGACTAGCGGGGGATACGAGCAGTACTTC. It is translated as CASSYTGTSGGYEQYF.

This chain connects TRBV20-1 to TRBJ1-1, with a tentative D call TRBD1 (6 bases). Deletions cut 3 bases from V and 1 base from J, with 15 bases between. CDR3 size: 15 residues. The germline CDR1 and CDR2 sequences are DFQATT and SNEGSKA (reference sequence). For the CDR3, the DNA is TGCAGTGCTAGTGTGAGCAGGGGTTCGAACACTGAAGCTTTCTTT. Translation: CSASVSRGSNTEAFF.

The rearrangement joins TRBV6-1 to TRBJ2-7, with D possibly matching TRBD1 (5 bases). V lost 1 base to trimming and J lost 4 bases, with 11 bases between them. CDR3 size: 14 residues. The V gene's germline CDR1 is MNHNS and CDR2 SASEGT. The CDR3 spells CASSEVGRVYEQYF. CDR3 nucleotides: TGTGCCAGCAGTGAAGTCGGCAGGGTTTACGAGCAGTACTTC.

The chain links TRBV28 to TRBJ2-3; the D is unclear. V was cut by 7 bases and J by 2 bases, with 13 bases left in between. CDR1 is MDHEN, CDR2 SYDVKM, per germline. The CDR3 contains 14 residues. The CDR3: CASIKLGPTDTQYF. The CDR3 DNA follows: TGTGCCAGCATAAAGTTGGGCCCCACAGATACGCAGTATTTT. Supplemented by reference TRBV28 and TRBJ2-3, the full variable domain reads DVKVTQSSRYLVKRTGEKVFLECVQDMDHENMFWYRQDPGLGLRLIYFSYDVKMKEKGDIPEGYSVSREKKERFSLILESASTNQTSMYLCASIKLGPTDTQYFGPGTRLTVL.

The chain joins TRBV19 to TRBJ2-2; 8 nucleotides match TRBD2. V was clipped by 11 bases and J by 1 base; unmatched bases: 3. Per the germline V gene, CDR1 is LNHDA and CDR2 is SQIVND (reference sequence). There are 13 residues in the CDR3. The CDR3, as DNA: TGTGCCGGGGCGGGAGGGAACACCGGGGAGCTGTTTTTT. Amino acid sequence: CAGAGGNTGELFF.

The rearrangement joins TRBV6-1 to TRBJ2-1, with TRBD2 identical over 10 bases. The V gene end was trimmed by 1 base and the J gene end by 6 bases; junction bases not matched to a gene: 9. The CDR3 runs to 17 residues. CDR1 and CDR2 (germline): MNHNS, SASEGT. The CDR3 reads CASSEERLAGVGNEQFF. The CDR3 DNA follows: TGTGCCAGCAGTGAAGAGAGGCTAGCGGGGGTCGGCAATGAGCAGTTCTTC.

DNA for the CDR3: TGTGCCAGCAGCCAGCTGGACAGGTTTGGTGGGGAGCTGTTTTTT. Its translation is CASSQLDRFGGELFF. The chain carries TRBV3-1 (or the pseudogene TRBV3-2) and TRBJ2-2; 7 bases are a match to TRBD1. V dropped 3 bases and J dropped 8; count of bases not matched to a gene: 9. The CDR3 spans 15 residues. CDR1 and CDR2 from the germline V gene are LGHDT and YNNKEL (reference sequence).

The CDR3, as DNA: TGTGCCAGCAGCTTGAGAGACGAGCAGTACTTC. Translating it yields CASSLRDEQYF. The chain has TRBV5-5 and TRBJ2-7; D uncertain. Germline-derived CDR1 and CDR2 are SGHKS and YYEKEE (reference sequence). V shed 1 base and J shed 5 bases, with 4 bases lying between them. This CDR3 is built from 11 residues.

This clone was seen only once. V and J are TRBV7-9 and TRBJ2-2, with a weak D call TRBD2 (5 bases). Deletions cut 2 bases from V and 0 bases from J, with 7 bases between. This CDR3 spans 15 amino acids. The germline gives CDR1 SEHNR, CDR2 FQNEAQ (reference sequence). CDR3 bases: TGTGCCAGCAGCTTAAGGACTTCGAACACCGGGGAGCTGTTTTTT. It encodes CASSLRTSNTGELFF.

This clone came up once. The chain combines TRBV27 with TRBJ1-1; 7 bases are shared with TRBD1. Germline V gives CDR1 MNHEY, CDR2 SMNVEV (reference sequence). This CDR3 spans 14 amino acids. V gave up 8 bases and J gave up 1 base; unmatched junction bases: 7. The CDR3 here is CASGKRQGNTEAFF. CDR3 in DNA: TGTGCCAGCGGTAAGAGACAGGGGAACACTGAAGCTTTCTTT.

The gene calls are TRBV7-3 and TRBJ2-1; 12 nucleotides agree with TRBD2. With V trimmed by 4 bases and J by 7 bases, 2 bases remained unmatched. CDR3 size: 14 residues. CDR1 and CDR2 from the germline V gene are SGHTA and FQGTGA. The CDR3 DNA reads as TGTGCCAGCAGCTCCCTAGCGGGAGGGAATGAGCAGTTCTTC. Protein: CASSSLAGGNEQFF.

This chain links TRBV7-9 with TRBJ1-5; 7 bases match TRBD1. J gave up 3 bases and V 4 bases, and 9 bases lay outside the gene matches. The CDR3 has 16 residues. Germline lookup yields CDR1 SEHNR and CDR2 FQNEAQ (reference sequence). CDR3 nucleotides: TGTGCCAGCAGCTCCACAACAGGGGACCTCAATCAGCCCCAGCATTTT. Amino acid sequence: CASSSTTGDLNQPQHF. Full variable domain (missing parts from reference TRBV7-9 and TRBJ1-5): DTGVSQNPRHKITKRGQNVTFRCDPISEHNRLYWYRQTLGQGPEFLTYFQNEAQLEKSRLLSDRFSAERPKGSFSTLEIQRTEQGDSAMYLCASSSTTGDLNQPQHFGDGTRLSIL.

The genes are TRBV5-1 and TRBJ1-4; D ambiguous. The CDR3 length is 17 residues. From germline, CDR1 is SGHRS and CDR2 YFSETQ. Trimming shortened V by 4 bases and J by 5 bases, and 21 bases separated the two germline ends. CDR3 coding DNA: TGCGCCAGCAGCCCCGGCAGGATCGACTGGGCCAATGAAAAACTGTTTTTT. Its protein product is CASSPGRIDWANEKLFF.

The chain couples TRBV25-1 to TRBJ2-7, with a weak D call TRBD2 (6 bases). CDR3 length: 12 residues. The V gene lost 7 bases and the J gene lost 8 bases, with 15 bases spanning the gap. Germline V gene data show CDR1 as MGHDK and CDR2 as SYGVNS. CDR3 DNA sequence: TGTGCCAGCACTCCTTTGGGGGGACAGCAGTACTTC. Protein sequence: CASTPLGGQQYF.

This clone was observed once. The gene calls are TRBV5-1 and TRBJ1-2, with D maybe TRBD1 (5 bases). The CDR3 has 15 residues. V was pared by 4 bases and J by 1 base, with 14 bases between. Germline CDR1 and CDR2: SGHRS and YFSETQ. The CDR3 bases are TGCGCCAGCAGCCCAGGGCCTAGCGATAACTATGGCTACACCTTC. It codes for CASSPGPSDNYGYTF.

The chain has TRBV14 and TRBJ1-6, with D unresolved. V was trimmed by 4 bases and J by 6 bases, leaving 7 bases between them. Germline V gene data show CDR1 as SGHDN and CDR2 as FVKESK. The CDR3 length is 13 residues. The CDR3 is CASSLSLNSPLHF. Written as DNA, the CDR3 is TGTGCCAGCAGCCTAAGCCTTAATTCACCCCTCCACTTT.

This clone was detected once. The rearrangement uses TRBV11-2 and TRBJ1-6; D possibly corresponds to TRBD1 (5 bases). The CDR3 spans 13 residues. Trimming pared 3 bases from V and 10 bases from J, leaving 10 bases between. Germline V gives CDR1 SGHAT, CDR2 FQNNGV. The DNA for the CDR3 is TGTGCCAGCAGCTTCAGGGAACGCTCACCCCTCCACTTT. Translated, it gives CASSFRERSPLHF.

The table lists this clone with many counts. The rearrangement joins TRBV7-6 to TRBJ2-1; 9 bases fit TRBD2. The CDR3 spans 15 residues. V lost 5 bases, J lost 6 bases, and 8 bases stayed unmatched. The germline V gene encodes CDR1 SGHVS and CDR2 FNYEAQ. The CDR3 DNA follows: TGTGCCAGCAGCCCCCTAGCGGGGCTCGGCAATGAGCAGTTCTTC. Its protein product is CASSPLAGLGNEQFF. The whole variable domain, remainder taken from reference TRBV7-6 and TRBJ2-1, is GAGVSQSPRYKVTKRGQDVALRCDPISGHVSLYWYRQALGQGPEFLTYFNYEAQQDKSGLPNDRFSAERPEGSISTLTIQRTEQRDSAMYRCASSPLAGLGNEQFFGPGTRLTVL.

The chain couples TRBV12-5 to TRBJ1-5; unclear D gene. V was pared by 7 bases and J by 3 bases, with 10 bases between. This CDR3 has 13 amino acids. Germline V gene lookup returns CDR1 LGHNT and CDR2 FRNRAP. CDR3 coding DNA: TGTGCTAGTGTTCGGACTTACAATCAGCCCCAGCATTTT. Translated, it gives CASVRTYNQPQHF.

The chain carries TRBV11-2 and TRBJ2-3, with 8 nucleotides matching TRBD2. After removal of 1 base from V and 2 bases from J, the junction contained 2 bases not matched to a gene. Germline V lookup: CDR1 SGHAT, CDR2 FQNNGV. This CDR3 spans 15 amino acids. The CDR3 reads CASSLGGGPTDTQYF. In DNA, the CDR3 is TGTGCCAGCAGCTTAGGCGGGGGGCCCACAGATACGCAGTATTTT. The complete variable domain, with remaining parts taken from reference TRBV11-2 and TRBJ2-3, reads EAGVAQSPRYKIIEKRQSVAFWCNPISGHATLYWYQQILGQGPKLLIQFQNNGVVDDSQLPKDRFSAERLKGVDSTLKIQPAKLEDSAVYLCASSLGGGPTDTQYFGPGTRLTVL.

The J gene is TRBJ1-5, the V gene TRBV28; D unclear. Germline values: CDR1 MDHEN, CDR2 SYDVKM. The CDR3 consists of 15 residues. With 3 bases removed from V and 1 base from J, the gap between germline ends came to 10 bases. This CDR3 reads CASSLPTGSNQPQHF. The CDR3 nucleotides read TGTGCCAGCAGTTTGCCCACGGGCAGCAATCAGCCCCAGCATTTT.

The V and J genes are TRBV6-5 and TRBJ1-1; no clear D gene. Germline V gene sequence: CDR1 MNHEY, CDR2 SVGAGI. The CDR3 extends over 13 amino acids. V was cut by 4 bases and J by 1 base, with 7 bases left in between. This chain's CDR3 is CASSWAGNTEAFF. The CDR3 nucleotides read TGTGCCAGCAGTTGGGCGGGGAACACTGAAGCTTTCTTT.

V gene TRBV19 combines with J gene TRBJ2-1; unclear D gene. Germline CDR1 is LNHDA and CDR2 is SQIVND (reference sequence). The CDR3 runs 10 residues. As DNA, the CDR3 is TGTGCAGTGGGATTCAATGAGCAGTTCTTC. Translating gives CAVGFNEQFF.

A single count supports this clone. The chain recombines TRBV18 with TRBJ2-1; no firm D call. The CDR3 consists of 13 residues. Trimming took 2 bases from V and 7 from J, leaving 9 bases between them. The germline gives CDR1 KGHSH, CDR2 LQKENI. CDR3 bases: TGTGCCAGCTCACCAGTCCTCCTGAATGAGCAGTTCTTC. This encodes CASSPVLLNEQFF.

This rearrangement joins TRBV5-8 to TRBJ2-7, with D maybe TRBD1 (5 bases). The V gene's germline CDR1 is SGHTS and CDR2 YDEGEE. This CDR3 has 13 amino acids. V lost 0 bases and J 2 bases, leaving 6 bases between the germline ends. Here the CDR3 reads CASSLAGTYEQYF. CDR3 nucleotide sequence: TGTGCCAGCAGCTTGGCAGGGACCTACGAGCAGTACTTC.

The chain links TRBV4-2 to TRBJ1-1; D is perhaps TRBD1 (6 bases). Germline values: CDR1 LGHNA, CDR2 YNFKEQ. The CDR3 extends over 14 amino acids. V was pared by 1 base and J by 5 bases, with 11 bases between. CDR3 in amino acids: CASSQAGGRTEAFF. For the CDR3, the DNA is TGTGCCAGCAGCCAAGCTGGGGGCAGAACTGAAGCTTTCTTT.

J is TRBJ1-5 and V is TRBV12-3 or TRBV12-4, with D uncertain. The CDR3 runs to 13 residues. V was pared by 3 bases and J by 12 bases, with 15 bases between. This CDR3 is CASSLHDGGIQHF. The CDR3 DNA sequence: TGTGCCAGCAGTTTGCATGACGGAGGGATCCAGCATTTT.

The CDR3 DNA reads as TGTGCCAGCAGCTTAGAAGGGAGCTCTGGAAACACCATATATTTT. It codes for CASSLEGSSGNTIYF. This chain links TRBV7-6 with TRBJ1-3; no definite D call. Germline CDR1 is SGHVS and CDR2 is FNYEAQ. V gave up 1 base and J gave up 0 bases, with 7 bases separating them. The length of the CDR3 is 15 residues.

The chain has TRBV28 and TRBJ2-7, with TRBD2 matching over 9 bases. This CDR3 is built from 14 residues. The germline V gene encodes CDR1 MDHEN and CDR2 SYDVKM. The J segment lost 5 bases and the V segment lost 3 bases, leaving 5 bases of the junction unmatched. DNA of the CDR3: TGTGCCAGCAGTTTTGGGCGGGGGGGCGACGAGCAGTACTTC. As protein: CASSFGRGGDEQYF.

The rearrangement uses TRBV19 and TRBJ2-5, with TRBD2 matching 8 bases. The germline CDR1 and CDR2 sequences are LNHDA and SQIVND (reference sequence). V gave up 4 bases and J gave up 5 bases; unmatched junction bases: 6. The CDR3 runs 14 residues. The CDR3 reads CASSRRAGDETQYF. CDR3 coding DNA: TGTGCCAGTAGTAGGCGAGCGGGGGATGAGACCCAGTACTTC.

The chain joins TRBV2 to TRBJ1-2; D may be TRBD1 (5 bases). CDR3 size: 12 residues. Germline V gene lookup returns CDR1 SNHLY and CDR2 FYNNEI. Trimming stripped 7 bases from V and 4 bases from J, with 10 bases between. CDR3 in amino acids: CASMGGVYGYTF. Written as DNA, the CDR3 is TGTGCCAGCATGGGGGGGGTCTATGGCTACACCTTC.

The J gene is TRBJ1-5, the V gene TRBV3-1 (or the pseudogene TRBV3-2); unclear D gene. The CDR3 is 13 residues long. Looked up from germline, CDR1 is LGHDT and CDR2 is YNNKEL (reference sequence). Trimming took 0 bases from V and 11 from J, leaving 11 bases between them. The CDR3 region has the DNA TGTGCCAGCAGCCAAGACACCCAAACCGCCCAGCATTTT. This sequence encodes CASSQDTQTAQHF.